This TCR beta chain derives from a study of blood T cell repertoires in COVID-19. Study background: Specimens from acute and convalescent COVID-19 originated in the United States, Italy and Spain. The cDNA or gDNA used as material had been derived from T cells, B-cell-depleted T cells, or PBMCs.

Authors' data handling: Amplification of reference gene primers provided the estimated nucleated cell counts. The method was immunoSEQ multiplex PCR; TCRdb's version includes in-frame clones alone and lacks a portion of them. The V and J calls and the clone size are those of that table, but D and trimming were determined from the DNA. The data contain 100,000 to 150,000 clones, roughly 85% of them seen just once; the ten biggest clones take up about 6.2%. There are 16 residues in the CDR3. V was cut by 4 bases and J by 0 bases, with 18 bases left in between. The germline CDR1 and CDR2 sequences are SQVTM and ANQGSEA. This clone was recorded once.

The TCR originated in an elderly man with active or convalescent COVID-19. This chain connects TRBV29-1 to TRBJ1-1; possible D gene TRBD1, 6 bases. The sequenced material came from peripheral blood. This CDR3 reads CSVAGQGPSLNTEAFF. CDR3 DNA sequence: TGCAGCGTTGCGGGGCAGGGGCCTTCATTGAACACTGAAGCTTTCTTT.